A single T cell receptor (beta chain) is shown here with its context. Its antigen remains unidentified. TCRdb re-derived calls from the 5' RACE reads in MiXCR, one entry per CDR3 protein. The sample comprises 450,000 or so distinct CDR3 sequences, around 24% of which are singletons, and around 3% rests with the top ten. This CDR3 region has 12 residues. Germline V lookup: CDR1 DFQATT, CDR2 SNEGSKA (reference sequence). Trimming removed 3 bases at V and 4 bases at J, with 9 bases between. These data originate in a study of identical twins. Study-level findings and limits: Models predicted less out-of-frame TCR alpha sharing in monozygotic twins than was found. Abundant beta clonotypes from cord blood bore fewer insertions; memory repertoires lacked this pattern.

These data were likewise used in another study, on T cells expressing NK-cell markers.

The chain couples TRBV20-1 to TRBJ1-1; D is perhaps TRBD1 (5 bases). Sequencing was performed on CD4+ T cells sorted from blood. The receptor was isolated from a woman under 30 in good health. The CDR3 reads CSASEGPTEAFF. As DNA, the CDR3 is TGCAGTGCTAGTGAGGGGCCCACTGAAGCTTTCTTT.